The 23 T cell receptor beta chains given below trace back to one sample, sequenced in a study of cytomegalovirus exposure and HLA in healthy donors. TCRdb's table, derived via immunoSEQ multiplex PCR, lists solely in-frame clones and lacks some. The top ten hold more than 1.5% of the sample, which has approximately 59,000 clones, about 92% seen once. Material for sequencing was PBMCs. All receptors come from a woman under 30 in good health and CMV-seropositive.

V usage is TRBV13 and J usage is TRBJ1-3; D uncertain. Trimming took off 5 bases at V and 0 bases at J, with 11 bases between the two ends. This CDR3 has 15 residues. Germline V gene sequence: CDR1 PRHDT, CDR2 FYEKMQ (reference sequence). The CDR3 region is CASSKERSSGNTIYF. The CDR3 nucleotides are TGTGCCAGCAGCAAAGAGCGGAGCTCTGGAAACACCATATATTTT. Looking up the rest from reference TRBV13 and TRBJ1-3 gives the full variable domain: AAGVIQSPRHLIKEKRETATLKCYPIPRHDTVYWYQQGPGQDPQFLISFYEKMQSDKGSIPDRFSAQQFSDYHSELNMSSLELGDSALYFCASSKERSSGNTIYFGEGSWLTVV.

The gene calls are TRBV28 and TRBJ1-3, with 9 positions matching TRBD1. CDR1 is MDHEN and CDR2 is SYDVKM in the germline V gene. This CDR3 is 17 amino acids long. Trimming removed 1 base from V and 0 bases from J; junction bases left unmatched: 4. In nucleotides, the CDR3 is TGTGCCAGCAGTTTATTGCCGGGACAGGGCTCTGGAAACACCATATATTTT. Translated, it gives CASSLLPGQGSGNTIYF.

This CDR3 is CASSPGAGNEQFF. For the CDR3, the DNA is TGTGCCAGCTCACCAGGGGCGGGAAATGAGCAGTTCTTC. V and J are TRBV18 and TRBJ2-1, with D perhaps TRBD2 (6 bases). V lost 2 bases, J lost 7 bases, and 9 bases lay in between. Germline lookup yields CDR1 KGHSH and CDR2 LQKENI. The CDR3 covers 13 residues.

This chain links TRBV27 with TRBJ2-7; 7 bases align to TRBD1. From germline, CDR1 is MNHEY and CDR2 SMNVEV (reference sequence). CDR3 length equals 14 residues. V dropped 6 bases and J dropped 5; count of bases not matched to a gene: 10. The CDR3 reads CASRETGRFNEQYF. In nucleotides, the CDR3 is TGTGCCAGCAGGGAGACAGGGCGGTTTAACGAGCAGTACTTC.

The CDR3 reads CASSLDSATNEKLFF. The CDR3, as DNA: TGTGCCAGCAGTTTAGACAGTGCAACTAATGAAAAACTGTTTTTT. V usage is TRBV6-5 and J usage is TRBJ1-4; a weak D match, TRBD1 (5 bases). This CDR3 has 15 residues. Germline V CDR1 and CDR2: MNHEY, SVGAGI. Trimming removed 4 bases at V and 0 bases at J, with 9 bases between.

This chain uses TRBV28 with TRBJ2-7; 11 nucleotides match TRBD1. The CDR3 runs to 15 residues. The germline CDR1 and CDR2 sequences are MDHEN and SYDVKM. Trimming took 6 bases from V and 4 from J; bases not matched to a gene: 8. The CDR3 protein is CASSRPGQGVYEQYF. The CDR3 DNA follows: TGTGCCAGCAGCCGACCGGGACAGGGGGTTTACGAGCAGTACTTC.

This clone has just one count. CDR3 nucleotides: TGTGCCAGCAGCTTGGGGGGCGCGCAGTACTTC. Translation: CASSLGGAQYF. The rearrangement uses TRBV5-5 and TRBJ2-7; D may be TRBD1 (5 bases). This CDR3 contains 11 residues. The germline V gene has CDR1 SGHKS and CDR2 YYEKEE (reference sequence). V was clipped by 0 bases and J by 9 bases, with 7 bases between them.

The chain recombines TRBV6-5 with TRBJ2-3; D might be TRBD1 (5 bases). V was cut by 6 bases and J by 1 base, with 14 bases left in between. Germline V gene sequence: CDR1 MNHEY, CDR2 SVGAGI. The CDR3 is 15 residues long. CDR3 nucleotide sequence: TGTGCCAGCAGCTGGGGCAGCTACCGCACAGATACGCAGTATTTT. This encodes CASSWGSYRTDTQYF.

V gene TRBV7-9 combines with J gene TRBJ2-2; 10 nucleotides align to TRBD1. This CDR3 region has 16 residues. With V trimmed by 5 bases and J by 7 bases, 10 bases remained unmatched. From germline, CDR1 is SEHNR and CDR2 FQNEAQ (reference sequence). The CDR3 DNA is TGTGCCAGCAGCCCCCCTTCGGGACAGGGGATCGGGGAGCTGTTTTTT. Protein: CASSPPSGQGIGELFF.

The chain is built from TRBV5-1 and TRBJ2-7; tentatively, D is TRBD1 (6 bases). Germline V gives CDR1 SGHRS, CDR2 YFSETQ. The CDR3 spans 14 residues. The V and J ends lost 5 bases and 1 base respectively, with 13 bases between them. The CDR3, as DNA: TGCGCCAGCAGAATCGGGACACCTTCCTACGAGCAGTACTTC. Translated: CASRIGTPSYEQYF. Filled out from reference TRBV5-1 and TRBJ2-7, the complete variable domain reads KAGVTQTPRYLIKTRGQQVTLSCSPISGHRSVSWYQQTPGQGLQFLFEYFSETQRNKGNFPGRFSGRQFSNSRSEMNVSTLELGDSALYLCASRIGTPSYEQYFGPGTRLTVT.

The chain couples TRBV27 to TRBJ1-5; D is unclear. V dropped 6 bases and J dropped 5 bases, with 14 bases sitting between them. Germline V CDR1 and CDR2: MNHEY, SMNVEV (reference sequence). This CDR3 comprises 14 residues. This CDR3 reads CASSHRTADQPQHF. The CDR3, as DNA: TGTGCCAGCAGCCACCGGACTGCCGATCAGCCCCAGCATTTT.

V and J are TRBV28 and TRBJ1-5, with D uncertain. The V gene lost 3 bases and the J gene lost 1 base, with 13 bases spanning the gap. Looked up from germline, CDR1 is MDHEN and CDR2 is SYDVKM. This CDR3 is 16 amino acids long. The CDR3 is CASSLRPGWSNQPQHF. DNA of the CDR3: TGTGCCAGCAGTTTGCGGCCGGGATGGAGCAATCAGCCCCAGCATTTT.

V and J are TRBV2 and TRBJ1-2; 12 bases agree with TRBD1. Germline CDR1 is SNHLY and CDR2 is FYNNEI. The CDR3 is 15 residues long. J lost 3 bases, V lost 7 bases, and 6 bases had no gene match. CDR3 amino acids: CASMGTGGTYYGYTF. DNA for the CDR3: TGTGCCAGCATGGGGACAGGGGGCACCTACTATGGCTACACCTTC. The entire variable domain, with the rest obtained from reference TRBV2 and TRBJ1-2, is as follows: EPEVTQTPSHQVTQMGQEVILRCVPISNHLYFYWYRQILGQKVEFLVSFYNNEISEKSEIFDDQFSVERPDGSNFTLKIRSTKLEDSAMYFCASMGTGGTYYGYTFGSGTRLTVV.

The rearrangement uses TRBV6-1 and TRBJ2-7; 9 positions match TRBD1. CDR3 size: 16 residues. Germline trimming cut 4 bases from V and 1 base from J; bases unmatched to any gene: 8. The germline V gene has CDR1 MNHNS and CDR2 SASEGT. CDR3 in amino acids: CASSGNPGQGSYEQYF. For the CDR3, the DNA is TGTGCCAGCAGTGGAAACCCGGGACAGGGTTCCTACGAGCAGTACTTC.

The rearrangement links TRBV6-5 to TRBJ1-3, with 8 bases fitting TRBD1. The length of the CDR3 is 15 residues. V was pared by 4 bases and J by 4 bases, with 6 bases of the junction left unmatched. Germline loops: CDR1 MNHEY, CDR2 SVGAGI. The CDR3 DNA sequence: TGTGCCAGCAGTTCGGACAGGGTACGGGGAAACACCATATATTTT. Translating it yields CASSSDRVRGNTIYF.

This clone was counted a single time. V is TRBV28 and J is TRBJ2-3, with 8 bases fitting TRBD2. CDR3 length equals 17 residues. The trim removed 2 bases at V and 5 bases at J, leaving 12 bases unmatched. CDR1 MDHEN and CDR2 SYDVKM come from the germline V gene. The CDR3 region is CASSLGGGGLQGDTQYF. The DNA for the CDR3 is TGTGCCAGCAGTTTAGGGGGCGGGGGGCTACAGGGAGATACGCAGTATTTT.

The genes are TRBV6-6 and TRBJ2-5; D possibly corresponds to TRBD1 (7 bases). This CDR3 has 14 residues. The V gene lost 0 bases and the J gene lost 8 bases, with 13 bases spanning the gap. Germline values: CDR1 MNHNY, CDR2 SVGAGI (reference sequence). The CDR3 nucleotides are TGTGCCAGCAGTTACTCTATCAGGGGGGACACCCAGTACTTC. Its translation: CASSYSIRGDTQYF.

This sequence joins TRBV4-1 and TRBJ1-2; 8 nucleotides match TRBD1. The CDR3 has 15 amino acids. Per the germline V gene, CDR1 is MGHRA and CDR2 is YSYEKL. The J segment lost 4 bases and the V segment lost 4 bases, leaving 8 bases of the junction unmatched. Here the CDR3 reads CASSLQGQVVYGYTF. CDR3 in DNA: TGCGCCAGCAGCCTCCAGGGACAGGTTGTCTATGGCTACACCTTC.

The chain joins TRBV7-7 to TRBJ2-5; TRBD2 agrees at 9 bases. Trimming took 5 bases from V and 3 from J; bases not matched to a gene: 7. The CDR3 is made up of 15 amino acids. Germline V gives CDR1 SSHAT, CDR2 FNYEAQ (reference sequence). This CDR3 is CASSPGAGGKETQYF. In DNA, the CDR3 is TGTGCCAGCAGCCCTGGAGCGGGGGGCAAAGAGACCCAGTACTTC.

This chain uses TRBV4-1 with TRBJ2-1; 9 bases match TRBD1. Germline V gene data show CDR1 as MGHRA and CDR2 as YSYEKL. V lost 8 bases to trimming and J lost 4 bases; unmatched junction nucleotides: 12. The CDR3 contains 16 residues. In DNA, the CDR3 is TGCGCCAGCGGCAAGACCGGGACAGGGACTTACAATGAGCAGTTCTTC. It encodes CASGKTGTGTYNEQFF.

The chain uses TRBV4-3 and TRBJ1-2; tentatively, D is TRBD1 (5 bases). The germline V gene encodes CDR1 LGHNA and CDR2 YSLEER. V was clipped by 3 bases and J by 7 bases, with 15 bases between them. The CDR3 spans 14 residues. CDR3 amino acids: CASSHLDSLGGYTF. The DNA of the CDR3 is TGCGCCAGCAGCCACCTAGACAGTCTGGGTGGCTACACCTTC.

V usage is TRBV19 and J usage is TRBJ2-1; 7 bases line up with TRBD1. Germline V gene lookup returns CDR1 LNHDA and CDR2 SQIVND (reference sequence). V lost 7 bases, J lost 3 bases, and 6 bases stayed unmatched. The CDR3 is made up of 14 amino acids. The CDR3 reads CASTRDSFYNEQFF. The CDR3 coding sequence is TGTGCCAGTACGAGGGACAGCTTCTACAATGAGCAGTTCTTC.

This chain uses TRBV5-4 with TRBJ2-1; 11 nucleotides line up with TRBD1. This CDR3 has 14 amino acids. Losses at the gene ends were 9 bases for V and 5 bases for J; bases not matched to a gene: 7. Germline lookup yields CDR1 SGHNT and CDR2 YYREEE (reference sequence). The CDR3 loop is CATPAGQGDNEQFF. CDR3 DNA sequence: TGTGCCACCCCTGCGGGACAGGGGGACAATGAGCAGTTCTTC.